These T cell receptor beta chains were read from a single sample in a study of identical twins. TCRdb analysed the 5' RACE reads with MiXCR anew, one entry per CDR3 protein. The table shows more than 600,000 distinct CDR3 sequences, with 18% occurring only once. The data were also submitted as part of a second study, on T cells expressing NK-cell markers.

The sample was PBMCs. The receptors derive from a woman under 30 in good health. Each CDR3 is given with its conserved first and last residue. A D gene is named only where the DNA matches it firmly. Size tells how often a clone was seen (once, few, many) or the class of an expanded clone, and some rows leave it out.

>.|few|TRBJ2-7|TRBV9
TGTGCCAGCAGCGTAGGGGCAGGGGCTTCCTACGAGCAGTACTTC
CASSVGAGASYEQYF
>.|.|TRBJ1-1|TRBV5-6
TGTGCCAGCAGCTTGGTTCTCGGAGGGGGGAACACTGAAGCTTTCTTT
CASSLVLGGGNTEAFF
>.|once|TRBJ2-2|TRBV18
TGTGCCAGCTCACGTGACCCGAACACCGGGGAGCTGTTTTTT
CASSRDPNTGELFF
>TRBD2|.|TRBJ2-1|TRBV12-3/TRBV12-4
TGTGCCAGCAGTTTCACGTCTAGCGGGCTCAATGAGCAGTTCTTC
CASSFTSSGLNEQFF
>TRBD1|.|TRBJ2-7|TRBV10-3
TGTGCCATCAGAAGGGACAGCTACGAGCAGTACTTC
CAIRRDSYEQYF
>.|few|TRBJ1-1|TRBV20-1
TGCAGTGCTAGTTATGGGCGGTCGAGCACTGAAGCTTTCTTT
CSASYGRSSTEAFF
>.|few|TRBJ2-2|TRBV15
TGTGCCACCAGCAGATTCTCGGGGAACACCGGGGAGCTGTTTTTT
CATSRFSGNTGELFF
>.|.|TRBJ2-5|TRBV5-1
TGCGCCAGCAGCTTGTTCCCCCCGGGGACTCAAGAGACCCAGTACTTC
CASSLFPPGTQETQYF
>.|.|TRBJ1-5|TRBV5-1
TGCGCCAGCAGCTTGGGCCCTCAGAGGCCCCAGCATTTT
CASSLGPQRPQHF
>.|few|TRBJ2-7|TRBV12-3/TRBV12-4
TGTGCCAGCAGTCCCACTGGGGGACATCACCACGAGCAGTACTTC
CASSPTGGHHHEQYF
>.|few|TRBJ2-5|TRBV4-3
TGCGCCAGCAGCTCGGGACCTCTAAGGGGAGAGACCCAGTACTTC
CASSSGPLRGETQYF
>.|few|TRBJ2-1|TRBV7-9
TGTGCCAGCAGCTTAGGTGGCACGGGAACCTACAATGAGCAGTTCTTC
CASSLGGTGTYNEQFF
>.|few|TRBJ2-7|TRBV20-1
TGCAGTGCTCAGGGAACCTACGAGCAGTACTTC
CSAQGTYEQYF
>.|few|TRBJ2-7|TRBV20-1
TGCAGTGCTAGAGACCGGTTGATCCCCTACGAGCAGTACTTC
CSARDRLIPYEQYF
>.|few|TRBJ1-5|TRBV28
TGTGCCAGCAGTTTAACGCGGGGGCATCAGCCCCAGCATTTT
CASSLTRGHQPQHF